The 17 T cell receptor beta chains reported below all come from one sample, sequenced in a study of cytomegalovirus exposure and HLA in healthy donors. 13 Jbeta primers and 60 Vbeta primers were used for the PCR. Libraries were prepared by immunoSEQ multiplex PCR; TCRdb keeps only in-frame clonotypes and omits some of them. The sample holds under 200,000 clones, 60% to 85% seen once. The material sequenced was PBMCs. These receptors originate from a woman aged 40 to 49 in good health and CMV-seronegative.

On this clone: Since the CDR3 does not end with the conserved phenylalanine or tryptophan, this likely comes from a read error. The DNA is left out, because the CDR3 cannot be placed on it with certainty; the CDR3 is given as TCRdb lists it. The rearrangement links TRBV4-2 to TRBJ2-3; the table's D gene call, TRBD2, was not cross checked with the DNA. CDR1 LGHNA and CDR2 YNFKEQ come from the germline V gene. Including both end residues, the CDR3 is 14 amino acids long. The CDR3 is CASSQDYSAGPALM.

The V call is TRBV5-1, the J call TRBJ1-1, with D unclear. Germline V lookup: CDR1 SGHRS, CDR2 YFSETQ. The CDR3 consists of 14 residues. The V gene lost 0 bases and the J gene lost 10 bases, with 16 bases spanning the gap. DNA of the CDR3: TGCGCCAGCAGCTTGGAACGGGCGGGGAATGGAGCTTTCTTT. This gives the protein CASSLERAGNGAFF.

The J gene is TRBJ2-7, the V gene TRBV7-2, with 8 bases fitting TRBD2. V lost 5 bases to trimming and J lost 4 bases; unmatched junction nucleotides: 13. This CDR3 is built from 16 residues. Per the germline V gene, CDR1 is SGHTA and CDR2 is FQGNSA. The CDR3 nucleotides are TGTGCCAGCAGCCGCCAAGTGAGCGGGGGAGAGTACGAGCAGTACTTC. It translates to CASSRQVSGGEYEQYF.

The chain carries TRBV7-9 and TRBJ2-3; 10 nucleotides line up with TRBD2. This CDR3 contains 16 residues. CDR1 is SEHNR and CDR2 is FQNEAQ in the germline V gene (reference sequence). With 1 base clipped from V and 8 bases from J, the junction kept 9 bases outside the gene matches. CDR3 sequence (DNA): TGTGCCAGCAGCTTAGTGGAGCGGGGGGGCAAGGCTACGCAGTATTTT. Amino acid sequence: CASSLVERGGKATQYF.

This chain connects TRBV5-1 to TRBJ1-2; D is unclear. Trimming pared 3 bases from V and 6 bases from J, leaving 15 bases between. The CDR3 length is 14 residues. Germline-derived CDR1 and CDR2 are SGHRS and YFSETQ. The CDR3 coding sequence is TGCGCCAGCAGCTGGCAGGATCTAAGAGATGGCTACACCTTC. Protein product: CASSWQDLRDGYTF.

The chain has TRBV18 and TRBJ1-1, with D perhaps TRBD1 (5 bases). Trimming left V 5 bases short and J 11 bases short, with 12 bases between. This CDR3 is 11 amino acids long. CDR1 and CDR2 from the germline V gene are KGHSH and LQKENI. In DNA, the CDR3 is TGTGCCAGCTCATCGGCAGGGTCGGCTTTCTTT. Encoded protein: CASSSAGSAFF.

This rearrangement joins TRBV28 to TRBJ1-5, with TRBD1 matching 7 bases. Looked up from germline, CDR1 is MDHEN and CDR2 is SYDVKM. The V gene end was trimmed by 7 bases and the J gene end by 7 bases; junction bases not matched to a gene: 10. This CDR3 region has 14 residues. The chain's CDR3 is CASTLGTVWQPQHF. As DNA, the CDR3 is TGTGCCAGCACCCTCGGGACAGTATGGCAGCCCCAGCATTTT.

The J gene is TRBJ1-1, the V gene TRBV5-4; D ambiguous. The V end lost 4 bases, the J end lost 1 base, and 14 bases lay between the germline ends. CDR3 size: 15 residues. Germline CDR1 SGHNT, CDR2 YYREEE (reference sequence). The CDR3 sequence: CASSPNRGENTEAFF. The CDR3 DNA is TGTGCCAGCAGCCCCAACCGAGGAGAGAACACTGAAGCTTTCTTT. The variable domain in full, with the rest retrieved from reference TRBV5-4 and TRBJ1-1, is ETGVTQSPTHLIKTRGQQVTLRCSSQSGHNTVSWYQQALGQGPQFIFQYYREEENGRGNFPPRFSGLQFPNYSSELNVNALELDDSALYLCASSPNRGENTEAFFGQGTRLTVV.

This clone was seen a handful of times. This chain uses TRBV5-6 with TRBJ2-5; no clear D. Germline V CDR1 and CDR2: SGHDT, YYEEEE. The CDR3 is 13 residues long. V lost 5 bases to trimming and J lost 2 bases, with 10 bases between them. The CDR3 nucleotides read TGTGCCAGCAGGCGGATCGGACAAGAGACCCAGTACTTC. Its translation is CASRRIGQETQYF.

Here the CDR3 reads CASSETTSSTDTQYF. For the CDR3, the DNA is TGTGCCAGCAGCGAGACGACTTCTAGCACAGATACGCAGTATTTT. The chain joins TRBV7-3 to TRBJ2-3; D not resolved. Between the trimmed V and J ends, which lost 5 bases and 0 bases, there was a span of 12 bases. The CDR3 is 15 amino acids. Per the germline V gene, CDR1 is SGHTA and CDR2 is FQGTGA.

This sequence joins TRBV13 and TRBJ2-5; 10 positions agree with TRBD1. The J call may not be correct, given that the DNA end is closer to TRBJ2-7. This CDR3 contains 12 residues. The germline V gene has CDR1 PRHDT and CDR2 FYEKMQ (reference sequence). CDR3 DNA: TGTGCCAGCGGGACAGGGGTAGGCGAGCAGTACTTC. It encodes CASGTGVGEQYF.

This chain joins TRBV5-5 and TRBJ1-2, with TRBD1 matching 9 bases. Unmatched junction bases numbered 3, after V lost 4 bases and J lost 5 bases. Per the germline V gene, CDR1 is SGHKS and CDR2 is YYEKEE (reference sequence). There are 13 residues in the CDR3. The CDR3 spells CASSHGQGYGYTF. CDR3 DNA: TGTGCCAGCAGCCATGGACAGGGGTATGGCTACACCTTC.

This CDR3 is CASSPGLAGYEQYF. In nucleotides, the CDR3 is TGTGCCAGCAGCCCGGGGCTAGCGGGGTACGAGCAGTACTTC. This chain uses TRBV5-4 with TRBJ2-7; 9 bases are a match to TRBD2. The germline V gene encodes CDR1 SGHNT and CDR2 YYREEE (reference sequence). This CDR3 spans 14 amino acids. Trimming at V came to 4 bases and at J to 4 bases, leaving 6 bases not matched to a gene.

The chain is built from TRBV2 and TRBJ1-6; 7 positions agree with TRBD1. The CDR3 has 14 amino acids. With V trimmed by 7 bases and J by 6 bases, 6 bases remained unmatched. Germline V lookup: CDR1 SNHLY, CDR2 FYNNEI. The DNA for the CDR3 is TGTGCCAGCAACCTGGACAGGAGTAATTCACCCCTCCACTTT. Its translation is CASNLDRSNSPLHF. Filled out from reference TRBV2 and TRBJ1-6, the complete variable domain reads EPEVTQTPSHQVTQMGQEVILRCVPISNHLYFYWYRQILGQKVEFLVSFYNNEISEKSEIFDDQFSVERPDGSNFTLKIRSTKLEDSAMYFCASNLDRSNSPLHFGNGTRLTVT.

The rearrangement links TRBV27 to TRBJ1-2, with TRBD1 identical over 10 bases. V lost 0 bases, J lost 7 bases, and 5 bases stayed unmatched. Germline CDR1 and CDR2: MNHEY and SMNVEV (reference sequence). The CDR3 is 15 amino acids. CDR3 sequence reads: CASSLSRQGAGGYTF. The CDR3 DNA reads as TGTGCCAGCAGTTTATCAAGACAGGGGGCTGGTGGCTACACCTTC.

The CDR3 DNA reads as TGCGCCAGCGGAGAGGGACAGAACACCGGGGAGCTGTTTTTT. Translated, it gives CASGEGQNTGELFF. The chain recombines TRBV5-1 with TRBJ2-2; tentative D call: TRBD1 (6 bases). The germline gives CDR1 SGHRS, CDR2 YFSETQ. There are 14 residues in the CDR3. Trimming cost V 7 bases and J 1 base, with 11 bases left between them.

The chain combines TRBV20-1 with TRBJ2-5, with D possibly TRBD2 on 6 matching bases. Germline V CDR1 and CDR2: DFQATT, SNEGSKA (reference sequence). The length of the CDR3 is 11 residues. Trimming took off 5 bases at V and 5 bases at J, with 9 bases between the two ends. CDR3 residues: CSAGGSETQYF. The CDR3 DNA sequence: TGCAGTGCTGGGGGGAGCGAGACCCAGTACTTC.